Here is one T cell receptor (beta chain) with its context. Its antigen is unknown. CD45RO-CCR7+CD27+CD95- marked naive CD8+ T cells. This record comes from a study of CXCR3-negative and CXCR3-positive naive CD8 T cells. Whole-study findings and limits: Comparably high diversity marked both naive subsets, whereas memory CD8+ cells had much lower diversity. Naive cells positive for CXCR3 carried more hydrophobic TRB CDR3s than CXCR3-negative ones.

UMI-labeled 5' RACE TRB cDNA libraries were prepared from the cells. TCRdb re-analyzed the 5' RACE reads; it lists each CDR3 protein once, without DNA. There are 150,000 to 160,000 distinct CDR3 sequences in the sample, with 0.45% to 0.55% held by the top ten. The sequence came from a human donor in good health. Some clones in this sample may be carry-over from other donors' samples. What was sequenced was naive CXCR3+ CD8+ T cells from blood. Described subset: CD45RO-CCR7+CD27+CD95- naive CD8+ T cells expressing CXCR3 (TNR3+).

CDR3 residues: CASKLGAGLVEQFF. The chain uses TRBV7-8 and TRBJ2-1; with no DNA, the TCRdb D assignment of TRBD1 cannot be verified. CDR1 and CDR2 from the germline V gene are SGHVS and FQNEAQ. CDR3 length equals 14 residues. Complete variable domain (other parts from reference TRBV7-8 and TRBJ2-1): GAGVSQSPRYKVAKRGQDVALRCDPISGHVSLFWYQQALGQGPEFLTYFQNEAQLDKSGLPSDRFFAERPEGSVSTLKIQRTQQEDSAVYLCASKLGAGLVEQFFGPGTRLTVL.